The rows below give T cell receptor beta chains drawn from one sample of a study of T cells after yellow fever vaccination. TCRdb processed the 5' RACE reads anew with MiXCR; each CDR3 protein has one entry. The table lists 200,000 to 300,000 distinct CDR3 sequences, approximately 6.8% of them singletons. The sample here was CD4+ T cells sorted from PBMCs, taken on the day of the yellow fever booster vaccination. The receptors were sampled from a man aged 30-40 years who received the YFV17D yellow fever vaccine. CDR3s include the opening cysteine and the closing phenylalanine or tryptophan. The D gene is left open where the match is weak. The size entry is marked missing in some rows and otherwise reads once, few, many or a size class.

length: 14; D: TRBD1; size: few; V: TRBV18; J: TRBJ2-7; DNA: TGTGCCAGCTCAATGCGACAGGGTCCTTGGGAGCAGTACTTC; CDR3: CASSMRQGPWEQYF
length: 15; D: TRBD2; size: few; V: TRBV5-1; J: TRBJ2-4; DNA: TGCGCCAGCAGCCTAGCGGGTACCTCTAAAAACATTCAGTACTTC; CDR3: CASSLAGTSKNIQYF
length: 13; D: .; size: few; V: TRBV19; J: TRBJ2-2; DNA: TGTGCCAGTAGTATGCCTGAAACCGGGGAGCTGTTTTTT; CDR3: CASSMPETGELFF
length: 15; D: .; size: many; V: TRBV20-1; J: TRBJ2-1; DNA: TGCAGTGCTCCCCCTCAGGCCAGCTCCTACAATGAGCAGTTCTTC; CDR3: CSAPPQASSYNEQFF
length: 14; D: TRBD2; size: many; V: TRBV5-1; J: TRBJ2-7; DNA: TGCGCCAGCAGCCCGGGACTAAAGTTCTACGAGCAGTACTTC; CDR3: CASSPGLKFYEQYF
length: 14; D: .; size: few; V: TRBV12-3/TRBV12-4; J: TRBJ2-5; DNA: TGTGCCAGCCAAAGGGGCGGGCCGAGGGAGACCCAGTACTTC; CDR3: CASQRGGPRETQYF
length: 13; D: .; size: .; V: TRBV29-1; J: TRBJ2-1; DNA: TGCAGCGGAGGCGTTTCATCTGGCAATGAGCAGTTCTTC; CDR3: CSGGVSSGNEQFF
length: 11; D: .; size: .; V: TRBV2; J: TRBJ2-5; DNA: TGTGCCACGGAAGTGTGGGAGACCCAGTACTTC; CDR3: CATEVWETQYF
length: 13; D: .; size: many; V: TRBV10-3; J: TRBJ1-5; DNA: TGTGCCATCAGTGACAGGGATGGTCAGCCCCAGCATTTT; CDR3: CAISDRDGQPQHF
length: 14; D: .; size: few; V: TRBV6-1; J: TRBJ1-5; DNA: TGTGCCAGCAGCGAACGACAGGTCAATCAGCCCCAGCATTTT; CDR3: CASSERQVNQPQHF
length: 14; D: .; size: .; V: TRBV5-8; J: TRBJ2-1; DNA: TGTGCCAGCAGCCCAATGGGGAATCGCAATGAGCAGTTCTTC; CDR3: CASSPMGNRNEQFF
length: 13; D: .; size: few; V: TRBV29-1; J: TRBJ2-1; DNA: TGCAGCGCCCCCAGGGTAGTAGACAATGAGCAGTTCTTC; CDR3: CSAPRVVDNEQFF
length: 14; D: .; size: few; V: TRBV20-1; J: TRBJ2-2; DNA: TGCAGTGCTAGAGATTGGGAAGTGGGCGGGGAGCTGTTTTTT; CDR3: CSARDWEVGGELFF
length: 13; D: TRBD2; size: many; V: TRBV5-5; J: TRBJ2-7; DNA: TGTGCCAGCAGCCTTTCCGGGACTACCGAGCAGTACTTC; CDR3: CASSLSGTTEQYF
length: 15; D: TRBD2; size: .; V: TRBV9; J: TRBJ2-7; DNA: TGTGCCAGCAGCTCGAGTGTTGGGGGGGCCTACGAGCAGTACTTC; CDR3: CASSSSVGGAYEQYF
length: 15; D: TRBD2; size: many; V: TRBV25-1; J: TRBJ2-7; DNA: TGTGCCAGCAGTGAAGTTACTAGCGGGAGCCACGAGCAGTACTTC; CDR3: CASSEVTSGSHEQYF